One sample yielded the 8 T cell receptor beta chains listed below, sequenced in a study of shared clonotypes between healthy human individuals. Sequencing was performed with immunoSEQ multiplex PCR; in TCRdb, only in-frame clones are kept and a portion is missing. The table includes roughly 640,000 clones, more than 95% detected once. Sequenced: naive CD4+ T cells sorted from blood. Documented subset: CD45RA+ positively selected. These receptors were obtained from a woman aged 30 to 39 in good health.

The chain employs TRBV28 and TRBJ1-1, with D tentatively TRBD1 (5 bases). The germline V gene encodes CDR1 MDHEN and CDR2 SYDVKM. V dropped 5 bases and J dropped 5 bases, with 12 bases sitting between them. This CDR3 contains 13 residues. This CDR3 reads CASSLQGKTEAFF. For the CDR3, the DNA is TGTGCCAGCAGTCTCCAGGGTAAGACTGAAGCTTTCTTT.

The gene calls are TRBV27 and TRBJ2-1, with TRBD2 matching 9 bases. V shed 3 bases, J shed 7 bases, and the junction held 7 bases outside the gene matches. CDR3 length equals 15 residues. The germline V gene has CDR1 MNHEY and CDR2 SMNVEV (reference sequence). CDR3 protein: CASSFLASGENEQFF. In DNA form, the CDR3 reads TGTGCCAGCAGTTTTTTAGCTAGCGGGGAAAATGAGCAGTTCTTC.

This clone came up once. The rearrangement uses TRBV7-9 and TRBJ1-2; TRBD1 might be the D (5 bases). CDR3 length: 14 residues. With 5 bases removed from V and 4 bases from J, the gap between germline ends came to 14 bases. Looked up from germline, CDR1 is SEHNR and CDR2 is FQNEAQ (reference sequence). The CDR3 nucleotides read TGTGCCAGCAGCAGAGGGACTAAAGTCTATGGCTACACCTTC. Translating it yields CASSRGTKVYGYTF.

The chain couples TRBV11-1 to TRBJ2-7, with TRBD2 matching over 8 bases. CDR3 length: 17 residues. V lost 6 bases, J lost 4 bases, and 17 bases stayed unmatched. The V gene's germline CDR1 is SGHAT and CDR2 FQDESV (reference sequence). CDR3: CASSTSSGSLLGYEQYF. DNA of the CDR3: TGTGCCAGCAGTACGTCCAGCGGGAGTTTACTGGGTTACGAGCAGTACTTC.

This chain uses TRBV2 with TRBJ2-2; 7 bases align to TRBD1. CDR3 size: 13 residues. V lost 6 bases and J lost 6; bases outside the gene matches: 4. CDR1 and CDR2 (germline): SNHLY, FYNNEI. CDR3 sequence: CASRLTGAGELFF. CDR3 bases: TGTGCCAGCAGACTAACAGGGGCCGGGGAGCTGTTTTTT.

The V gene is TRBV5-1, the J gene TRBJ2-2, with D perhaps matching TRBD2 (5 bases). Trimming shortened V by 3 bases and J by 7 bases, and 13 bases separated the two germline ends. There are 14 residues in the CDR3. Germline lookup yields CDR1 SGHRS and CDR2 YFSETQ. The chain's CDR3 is CASSSGPAGGELFF. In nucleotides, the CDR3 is TGCGCCAGCAGCTCGGGCCCGGCGGGCGGGGAGCTGTTTTTT.

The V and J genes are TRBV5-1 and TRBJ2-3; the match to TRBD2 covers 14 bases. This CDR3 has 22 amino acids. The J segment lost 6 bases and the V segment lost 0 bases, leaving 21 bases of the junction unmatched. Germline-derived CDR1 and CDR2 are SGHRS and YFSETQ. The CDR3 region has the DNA TGCGCCAGCAGCTTGGTATGGCCCCCGTCCTGGGGGACTAGCGGGAGTAAGGATACGCAGTATTTT. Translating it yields CASSLVWPPSWGTSGSKDTQYF.

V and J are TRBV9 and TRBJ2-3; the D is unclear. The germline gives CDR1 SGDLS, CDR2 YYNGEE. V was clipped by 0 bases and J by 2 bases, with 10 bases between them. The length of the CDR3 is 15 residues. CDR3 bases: TGTGCCAGCAGCGTAGCGGATCGGGCCACAGATACGCAGTATTTT. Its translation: CASSVADRATDTQYF.